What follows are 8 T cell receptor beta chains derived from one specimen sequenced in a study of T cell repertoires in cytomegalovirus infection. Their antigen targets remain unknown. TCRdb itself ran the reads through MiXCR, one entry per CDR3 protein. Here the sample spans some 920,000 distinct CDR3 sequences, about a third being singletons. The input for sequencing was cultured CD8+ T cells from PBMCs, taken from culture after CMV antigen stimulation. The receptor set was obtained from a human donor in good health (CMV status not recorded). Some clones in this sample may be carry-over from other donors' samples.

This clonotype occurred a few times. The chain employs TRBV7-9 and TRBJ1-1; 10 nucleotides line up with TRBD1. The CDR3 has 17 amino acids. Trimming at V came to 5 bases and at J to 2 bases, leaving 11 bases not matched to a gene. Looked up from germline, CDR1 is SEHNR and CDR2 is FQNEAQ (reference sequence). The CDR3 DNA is TGTGCCAGCAGCCAGAGCGACAGGGGGCTGGGTAACACTGAAGCTTTCTTT. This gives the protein CASSQSDRGLGNTEAFF.

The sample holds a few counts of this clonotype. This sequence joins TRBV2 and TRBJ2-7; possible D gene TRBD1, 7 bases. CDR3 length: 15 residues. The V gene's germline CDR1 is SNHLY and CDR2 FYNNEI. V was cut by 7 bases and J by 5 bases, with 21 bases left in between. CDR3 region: CASTLGGLQGDEQYF. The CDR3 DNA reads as TGTGCCAGCACCCTGGGGGGCCTCCAGGGGGACGAGCAGTACTTC.

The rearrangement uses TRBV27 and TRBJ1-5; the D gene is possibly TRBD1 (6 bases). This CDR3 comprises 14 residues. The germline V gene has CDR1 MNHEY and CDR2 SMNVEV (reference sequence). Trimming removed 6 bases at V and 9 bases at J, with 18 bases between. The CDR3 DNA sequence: TGTGCCAGCAGCCTACAGCGGGGCAGGGGGCCCCAGCATTTT. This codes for CASSLQRGRGPQHF.

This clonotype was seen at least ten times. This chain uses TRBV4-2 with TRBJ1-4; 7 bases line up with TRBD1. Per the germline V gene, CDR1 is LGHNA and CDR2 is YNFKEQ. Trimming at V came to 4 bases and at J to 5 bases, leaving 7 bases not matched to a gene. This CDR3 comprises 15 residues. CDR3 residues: CASSPRDSLNEKLFF. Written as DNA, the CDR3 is TGTGCCAGCAGCCCGCGGGACAGCCTAAATGAAAAACTGTTTTTT.

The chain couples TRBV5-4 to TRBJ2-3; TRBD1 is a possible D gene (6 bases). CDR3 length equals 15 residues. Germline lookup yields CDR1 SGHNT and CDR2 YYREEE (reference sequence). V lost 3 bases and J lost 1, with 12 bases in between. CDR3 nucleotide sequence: TGTGCCAGCAGCTCGACGGGACACCGCACAGATACGCAGTATTTT. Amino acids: CASSSTGHRTDTQYF.

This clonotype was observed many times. The CDR3 loop is CASSFSWTGSTDTQYF. The DNA for the CDR3 is TGTGCCAGCAGCTTTTCGTGGACAGGGAGCACAGATACGCAGTATTTT. The V and J genes are TRBV7-9 and TRBJ2-3; 8 bases are a match to TRBD1. Unmatched junction bases numbered 5, after V lost 3 bases and J lost 0 bases. Germline V gene data show CDR1 as SEHNR and CDR2 as FQNEAQ (reference sequence). This CDR3 region has 16 residues.

The CDR3 reads CASSPFSGGVYNEQFF. The DNA of the CDR3 is TGTGCCAGCAGTCCCTTTAGCGGGGGGGTTTACAATGAGCAGTTCTTC. V gene TRBV27 combines with J gene TRBJ2-1; 11 positions match TRBD2. CDR3 size: 16 residues. Germline CDR1 is MNHEY and CDR2 is SMNVEV (reference sequence). The trim removed 5 bases at V and 4 bases at J, leaving 7 bases unmatched.

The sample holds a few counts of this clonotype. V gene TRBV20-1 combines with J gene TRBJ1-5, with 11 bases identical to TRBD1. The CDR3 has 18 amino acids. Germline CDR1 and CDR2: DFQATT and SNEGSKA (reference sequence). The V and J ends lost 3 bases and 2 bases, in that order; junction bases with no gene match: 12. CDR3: CSARAGTGGLRGNQPQHF. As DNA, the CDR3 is TGCAGTGCTAGGGCCGGGACAGGGGGTCTAAGGGGCAATCAGCCCCAGCATTTT.